The clone carrying this T cell receptor (beta chain) came up many times. The sample is drawn from a study of blood T cells in healthy people across ages. Alongside a J-beta primer mix, a sample-barcoded 5' primer served in a second PCR lasting 7 to 11 cycles. With 12 random nucleotides, a template-switch adaptor tagged each individual cDNA molecule. In TCRdb, the 5' RACE reads were re-called with MiXCR into one record per CDR3 protein. The top ten clones hold about 10% of a sample with some 940,000 distinct CDR3 sequences, just under 30% of them seen once. The germline V and J ends were trimmed by 3 bases and 5 bases, with 16 bases remaining between them. CDR3 length equals 15 residues. About 9.6 milliliters of peripheral blood were drawn from each donor into EDTA-treated tubes. Total RNA amounts of at least 6 micrograms were extracted per sample. Separately, the same data were catalogued under a study of T cells of mothers and their children.

The material sequenced was blood. The TCR was taken from a woman in her 40s in good health. The chain couples TRBV12-3 or TRBV12-4 to TRBJ1-1; D perhaps matches TRBD1 (6 bases). The CDR3 sequence: CASSFAGVKGTEAFF. CDR3 sequence (DNA): TGTGCCAGCAGTTTCGCAGGGGTAAAGGGGACTGAAGCTTTCTTT.